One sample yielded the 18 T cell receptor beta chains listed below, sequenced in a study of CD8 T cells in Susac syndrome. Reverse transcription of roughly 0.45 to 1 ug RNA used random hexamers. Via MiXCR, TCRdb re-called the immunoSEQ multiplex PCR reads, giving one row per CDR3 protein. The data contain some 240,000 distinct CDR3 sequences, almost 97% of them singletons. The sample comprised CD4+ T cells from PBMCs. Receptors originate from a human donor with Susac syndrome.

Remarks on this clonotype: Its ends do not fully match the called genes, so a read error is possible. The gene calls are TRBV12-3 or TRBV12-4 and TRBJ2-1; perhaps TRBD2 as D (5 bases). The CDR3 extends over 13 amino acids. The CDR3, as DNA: TGTGCCAGCAGCTTAGGACTGTACAATGAGCAGTTCTTC. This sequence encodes CASSLGLYNEQFF.

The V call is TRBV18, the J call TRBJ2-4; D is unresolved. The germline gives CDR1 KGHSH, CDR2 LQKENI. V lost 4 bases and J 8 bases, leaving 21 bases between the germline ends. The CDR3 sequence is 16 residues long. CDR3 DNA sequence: TGTGCCAGCTCACGCCGAGGCAGCAATCAGGAAGACATTCAGTACTTC. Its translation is CASSRRGSNQEDIQYF.

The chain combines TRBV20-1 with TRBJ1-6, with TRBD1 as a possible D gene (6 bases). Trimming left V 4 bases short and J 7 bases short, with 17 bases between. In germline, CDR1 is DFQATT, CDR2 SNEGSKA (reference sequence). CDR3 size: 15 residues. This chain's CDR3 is CSANRGQGWNSPLHF. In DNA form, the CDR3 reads TGCAGTGCTAATCGCGGGCAGGGGTGGAATTCACCCCTCCACTTT.

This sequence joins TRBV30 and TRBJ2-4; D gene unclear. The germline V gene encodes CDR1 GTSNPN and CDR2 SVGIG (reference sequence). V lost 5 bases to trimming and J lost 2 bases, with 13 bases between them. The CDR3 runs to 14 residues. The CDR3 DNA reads TGTGCCTGGGGCGAGACTCGGCCCAAAAACATTCAGTACTTC. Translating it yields CAWGETRPKNIQYF.

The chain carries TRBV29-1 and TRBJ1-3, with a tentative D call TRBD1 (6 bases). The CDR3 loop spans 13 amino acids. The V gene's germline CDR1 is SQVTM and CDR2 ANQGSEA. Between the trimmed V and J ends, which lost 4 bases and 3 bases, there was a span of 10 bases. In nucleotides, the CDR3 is TGCAGCGTTGCGTGGACAGATGGAAACACCATATATTTT. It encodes CSVAWTDGNTIYF.

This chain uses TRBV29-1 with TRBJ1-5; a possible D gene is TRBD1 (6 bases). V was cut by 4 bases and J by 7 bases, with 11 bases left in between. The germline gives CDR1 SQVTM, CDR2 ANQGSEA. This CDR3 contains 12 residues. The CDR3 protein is CSVGSGEQPQHF. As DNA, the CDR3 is TGCAGCGTTGGGTCAGGGGAGCAGCCCCAGCATTTT.

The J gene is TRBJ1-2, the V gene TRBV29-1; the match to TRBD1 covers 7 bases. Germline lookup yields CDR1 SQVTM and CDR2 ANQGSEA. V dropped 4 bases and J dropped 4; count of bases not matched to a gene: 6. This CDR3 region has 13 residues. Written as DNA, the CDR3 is TGCAGCGTTGCCCCGGACAGGACCTATGGCTACACCTTC. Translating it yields CSVAPDRTYGYTF.

CDR3: CASGNYQETQYF. CDR3 in DNA: TGTGCCAGTGGGAACTACCAAGAGACCCAGTACTTC. V is TRBV14 and J is TRBJ2-5, with D unclear. V shed 9 bases and J shed 0 bases, with 8 bases lying between them. Germline CDR1 and CDR2: SGHDN and FVKESK. This CDR3 comprises 12 residues.

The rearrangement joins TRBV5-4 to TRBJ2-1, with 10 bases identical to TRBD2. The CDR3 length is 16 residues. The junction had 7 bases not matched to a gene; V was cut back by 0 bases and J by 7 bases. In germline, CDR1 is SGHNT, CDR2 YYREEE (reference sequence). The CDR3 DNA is TGTGCCAGCAGCTTGGCGCCTAGCGGGAGAGTAAATGAGCAGTTCTTC. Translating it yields CASSLAPSGRVNEQFF.

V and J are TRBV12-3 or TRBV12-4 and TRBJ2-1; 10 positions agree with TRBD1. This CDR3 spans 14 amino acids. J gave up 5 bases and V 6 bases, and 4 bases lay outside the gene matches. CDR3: CASSSGQGNNEQFF. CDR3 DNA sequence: TGTGCCAGCAGCTCGGGACAGGGGAACAATGAGCAGTTCTTC.

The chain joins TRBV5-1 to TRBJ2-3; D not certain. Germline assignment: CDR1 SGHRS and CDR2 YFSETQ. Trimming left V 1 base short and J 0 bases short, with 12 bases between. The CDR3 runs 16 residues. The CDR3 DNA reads TGCGCCAGCAGCTTGATGGCTTACTCTAGCACAGATACGCAGTATTTT. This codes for CASSLMAYSSTDTQYF.

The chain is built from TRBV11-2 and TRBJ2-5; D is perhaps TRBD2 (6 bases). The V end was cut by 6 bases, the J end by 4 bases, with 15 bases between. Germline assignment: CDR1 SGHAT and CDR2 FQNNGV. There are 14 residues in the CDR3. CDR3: CASSNRRGGETQYF. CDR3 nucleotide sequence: TGTGCCAGCAGTAACCGACGGGGAGGAGAGACCCAGTACTTC.

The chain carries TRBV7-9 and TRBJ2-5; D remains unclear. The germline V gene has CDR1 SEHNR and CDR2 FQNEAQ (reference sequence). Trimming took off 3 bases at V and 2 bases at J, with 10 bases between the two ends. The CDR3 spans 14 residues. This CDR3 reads CASSLIATQETQYF. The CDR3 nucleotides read TGTGCCAGCAGCTTGATAGCCACGCAAGAGACCCAGTACTTC.

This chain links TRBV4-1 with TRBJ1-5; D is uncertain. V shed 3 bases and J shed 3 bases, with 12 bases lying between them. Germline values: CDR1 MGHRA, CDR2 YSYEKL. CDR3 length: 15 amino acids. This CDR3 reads CASSQTDYFNQPQHF. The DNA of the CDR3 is TGCGCCAGCAGCCAGACGGATTACTTCAATCAGCCCCAGCATTTT.

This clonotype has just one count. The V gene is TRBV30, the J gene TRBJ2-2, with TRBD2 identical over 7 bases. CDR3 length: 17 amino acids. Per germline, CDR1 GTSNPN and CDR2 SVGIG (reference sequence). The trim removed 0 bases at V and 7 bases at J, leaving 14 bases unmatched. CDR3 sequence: CAWSVGRWEGVVGELFF. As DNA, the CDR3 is TGTGCCTGGAGTGTAGGGAGGTGGGAGGGAGTGGTCGGGGAGCTGTTTTTT.

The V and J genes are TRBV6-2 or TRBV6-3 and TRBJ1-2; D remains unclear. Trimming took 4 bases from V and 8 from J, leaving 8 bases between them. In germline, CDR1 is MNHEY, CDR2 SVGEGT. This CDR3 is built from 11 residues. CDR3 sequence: CASSFQPGYTF. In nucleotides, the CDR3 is TGTGCCAGCAGTTTCCAGCCGGGCTACACCTTC.

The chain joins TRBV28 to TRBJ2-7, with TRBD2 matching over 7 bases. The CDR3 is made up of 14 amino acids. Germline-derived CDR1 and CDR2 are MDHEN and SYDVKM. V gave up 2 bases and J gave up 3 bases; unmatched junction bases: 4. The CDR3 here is CASSLRGVNYEQYF. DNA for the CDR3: TGTGCCAGCAGTTTACGGGGGGTAAACTACGAGCAGTACTTC. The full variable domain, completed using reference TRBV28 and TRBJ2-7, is DVKVTQSSRYLVKRTGEKVFLECVQDMDHENMFWYRQDPGLGLRLIYFSYDVKMKEKGDIPEGYSVSREKKERFSLILESASTNQTSMYLCASSLRGVNYEQYFGPGTRLTVT.

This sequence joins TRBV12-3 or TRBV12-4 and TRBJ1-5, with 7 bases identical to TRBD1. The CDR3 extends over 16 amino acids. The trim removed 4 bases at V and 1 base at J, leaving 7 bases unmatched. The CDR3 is CASSWMGTESNQPQHF. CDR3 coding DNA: TGTGCCAGCAGTTGGATGGGGACAGAAAGCAATCAGCCCCAGCATTTT.